This TCR beta chain is from a study of blood T cell repertoires in COVID-19. In the study overall: T cells, B-cell-depleted T cells, or PBMCs supplied cDNA or gDNA.

Authors' data handling: By means of reference gene primer amplification, nucleated cell counts were estimated. TCRdb keeps only in-frame clones here, not all; method: immunoSEQ multiplex PCR. For V, J and clone size, that table is used; D and trimming come from the DNA. The profile covers some 370,000 clones, with almost 90% appearing a single time and 6.5% taken by the ten largest. With 6 bases clipped from V and 3 bases from J, the junction kept 8 bases outside the gene matches. Germline V gene lookup returns CDR1 KGHSH and CDR2 LQKENI. The CDR3 extends over 15 amino acids. This chain joins TRBV18 and TRBJ2-1, with 7 nucleotides matching TRBD1. This receptor was obtained from a young man with active or convalescent COVID-19. The sequenced sample was peripheral blood. The CDR3 region has the DNA TGTGCCAGCTCGTCCGGACAGGCGGTCTACAATGAGCAGTTCTTC. Amino acid sequence: CASSSGQAVYNEQFF.